These 8 T cell receptor beta chains share one sample of origin, sequenced in a study of shared T cell receptors in the human thymus. Data came from immunoSEQ multiplex PCR; TCRdb stores just in-frame clones and leaves some out. The sample yields some 660,000 clones, roughly 86% seen once. This sample was shared with a second study, whose subject was human thymus T cells.

The sequencing sample was made of thymocytes. The receptors originated from a boy under two years old with a congenital heart defect.

CDR3 sequence reads: CASRPLASGRYNEQFF. In DNA form, the CDR3 reads TGTGCCAGCAGACCCCTGGCTAGCGGGAGGTACAATGAGCAGTTCTTC. The rearrangement joins TRBV28 to TRBJ2-1; 11 bases are shared with TRBD2. CDR1 is MDHEN and CDR2 is SYDVKM in the germline V gene. CDR3 size: 16 residues. Germline trimming cut 6 bases from V and 4 bases from J; bases unmatched to any gene: 8.

Written as DNA, the CDR3 is TGCAGTGTCCTCGGCGGTGAGCAGTTCTTC. This translates into CSVLGGEQFF. V gene TRBV20-1 combines with J gene TRBJ2-1, with D unclear. This CDR3 region has 10 residues. CDR1 is DFQATT and CDR2 is SNEGSKA in the germline V gene (reference sequence). V lost 7 bases to trimming and J lost 9 bases, with 10 bases between them.

The CDR3 here is CASSVGRGRESTEAFF. In DNA form, the CDR3 reads TGTGCCAGCAGTGTAGGCAGGGGGCGCGAAAGCACTGAAGCTTTCTTT. The chain carries TRBV2 and TRBJ1-1; 8 bases match TRBD1. From germline, CDR1 is SNHLY and CDR2 FYNNEI. The CDR3 is 16 residues long. J was trimmed by 4 bases and V by 4 bases; bases with no gene match: 11.

V and J are TRBV4-3 and TRBJ2-3; no reliable D call. Germline CDR1 is LGHNA and CDR2 is YSLEER. V was clipped by 0 bases and J by 2 bases, with 12 bases between them. This CDR3 comprises 16 residues. CDR3 bases: TGCGCCAGCAGCCAAGAGGGCCGGAAAATCACAGATACGCAGTATTTT. Its translation: CASSQEGRKITDTQYF.

This clone was observed once. This chain links TRBV4-2 with TRBJ2-2; TRBD2 matches 10 bases. CDR3 size: 16 residues. The junction had 4 bases not matched to a gene; V was cut back by 1 base and J by 5 bases. Germline V gives CDR1 LGHNA, CDR2 YNFKEQ. The chain's CDR3 is CASSQGLAGRTGELFF. In DNA, the CDR3 is TGTGCCAGCAGCCAAGGACTAGCGGGTAGGACCGGGGAGCTGTTTTTT.

This chain connects TRBV29-1 to TRBJ2-2; 9 bases line up with TRBD2. V dropped 7 bases and J dropped 0; count of bases not matched to a gene: 6. The V gene's germline CDR1 is SQVTM and CDR2 ANQGSEA. There are 15 residues in the CDR3. In nucleotides, the CDR3 is TGCAGCGCTGGGACTAGCCCTACGAACACCGGGGAGCTGTTTTTT. It is translated as CSAGTSPTNTGELFF.

This chain uses TRBV30 with TRBJ1-5, with D perhaps matching TRBD1 (5 bases). CDR1 is GTSNPN and CDR2 is SVGIG in the germline V gene (reference sequence). V was clipped by 0 bases and J by 0 bases, with 12 bases between them. The CDR3 length is 16 residues. CDR3 in DNA: TGTGCCTGGAGTGTAGTAGGGACTCATAGCAATCAGCCCCAGCATTTT. It translates to CAWSVVGTHSNQPQHF.

This rearrangement joins TRBV5-6 to TRBJ1-6; a weak D match, TRBD1 (5 bases). V was shortened by 6 bases and J by 8 bases, with 18 bases between the two germline ends. Germline V CDR1 and CDR2: SGHDT, YYEEEE. CDR3 length: 15 amino acids. The CDR3 nucleotides are TGTGCCAGCACCCTGGGGCGAGTTTTAGATTCACCCCTCCACTTT. As protein: CASTLGRVLDSPLHF.